The 25 T cell receptor beta chains listed next were all sequenced from one sample in a study of cytomegalovirus exposure and HLA in healthy donors. The PCR made use of 60 Vbeta and 13 Jbeta primers. Here immunoSEQ multiplex PCR was the method, and the copy in TCRdb shows in-frame clones only, minus some. The sample lists about 130,000 clones, around 77% occurring once. Sequenced input: PBMCs. The receptors shown here come from a man in his thirties or forties in good health and CMV-seronegative.

The CDR3 bases are TGTGCCAGCTCACCATCAGACTCTGGGGCCAACGTCCTGACTTTC. Translation gives CASSPSDSGANVLTF. V and J are TRBV18 and TRBJ2-6; the D is unclear. Germline assignment: CDR1 KGHSH and CDR2 LQKENI. This CDR3 contains 15 residues. The V and J ends lost 2 bases and 0 bases respectively, with 5 bases between them.

V is TRBV4-2 and J is TRBJ1-4, with 7 positions matching TRBD1. Germline V gene sequence: CDR1 LGHNA, CDR2 YNFKEQ. CDR3 size: 15 residues. The trim removed 4 bases at V and 3 bases at J, leaving 5 bases unmatched. The CDR3 spells CASSRDRAPNEKLFF. The CDR3 nucleotides read TGTGCCAGCAGCCGCGACAGGGCTCCTAATGAAAAACTGTTTTTT.

V usage is TRBV10-3 and J usage is TRBJ2-5, with D perhaps matching TRBD2 (6 bases). Trimming took 3 bases from V and 1 from J, leaving 9 bases between them. The CDR3 is 14 residues long. Per the germline V gene, CDR1 is ENHRY and CDR2 is SYGVKD. This chain's CDR3 is CAISDRLVQETQYF. DNA of the CDR3: TGTGCCATCAGTGACCGACTAGTCCAAGAGACCCAGTACTTC.

The chain couples TRBV6-1 to TRBJ1-5, with 7 bases matching TRBD1. This CDR3 spans 15 amino acids. The germline V gene has CDR1 MNHNS and CDR2 SASEGT. V trimming: 7 bases; J trimming: 2 bases; junction bases outside the gene matches: 8. The CDR3 DNA sequence: TGTGCCAGCAATTGGGACGGGACAGGCAATCAGCCCCAGCATTTT. Its protein product is CASNWDGTGNQPQHF.

This clone came up once. The rearrangement joins TRBV15 to TRBJ2-3, with D possibly being TRBD2 (7 bases). CDR1 and CDR2 from the germline V gene are LNHNV and YYDKDF (reference sequence). CDR3 length: 15 residues. V dropped 5 bases and J dropped 4 bases, with 16 bases sitting between them. This CDR3 reads CATSARPGGADTQYF. The DNA of the CDR3 is TGTGCCACCAGCGCAAGGCCGGGGGGCGCAGATACGCAGTATTTT.

V gene TRBV11-2 combines with J gene TRBJ2-3; 8 bases line up with TRBD2. The V and J ends lost 6 bases and 3 bases, in that order; junction bases with no gene match: 5. The CDR3 is 14 residues long. The germline gives CDR1 SGHAT, CDR2 FQNNGV. CDR3 nucleotides: TGTGCCAGCAGAACCCCTAGCGGGACAGATACGCAGTATTTT. Protein sequence: CASRTPSGTDTQYF.

This chain uses TRBV5-1 with TRBJ2-4, with unresolved D. In germline, CDR1 is SGHRS, CDR2 YFSETQ. Trimming removed 2 bases at V and 0 bases at J, with 15 bases between. The CDR3 covers 17 residues. In DNA, the CDR3 is TGCGCCAGCAGCTTCGGTTCTACAGAACTAGCCAAAAACATTCAGTACTTC. Its protein product is CASSFGSTELAKNIQYF.

The chain is built from TRBV5-1 and TRBJ2-3, with TRBD2 as a possible D gene (6 bases). Germline V gene lookup returns CDR1 SGHRS and CDR2 YFSETQ. This CDR3 has 15 amino acids. The V end lost 0 bases, the J end lost 3 bases, and 11 bases lay between the germline ends. The CDR3 DNA follows: TGCGCCAGCAGCTTGGTGGGAGGCGGGACAGATACGCAGTATTTT. It codes for CASSLVGGGTDTQYF.

This clone was picked up a small number of times. This chain links TRBV4-1 with TRBJ2-2; 10 positions match TRBD2. Germline CDR1 is MGHRA and CDR2 is YSYEKL. The CDR3 is 18 amino acids. V was clipped by 4 bases and J by 5 bases; unmatched bases: 13. The CDR3, as DNA: TGCGCCAGCAGCCCAGGGGGGGCTAGCGGGAGAGGAACCGGGGAGCTGTTTTTT. Its protein is CASSPGGASGRGTGELFF.

This chain links TRBV6-1 with TRBJ2-7; the D is unclear. The V end was cut by 2 bases, the J end by 9 bases, with 11 bases between. The CDR3 totals 12 residues. The V gene's germline CDR1 is MNHNS and CDR2 SASEGT. The CDR3 here is CASSEPENRQYF. As DNA, the CDR3 is TGTGCCAGCAGTGAACCAGAAAACAGGCAGTACTTC.

The V call is TRBV5-1, the J call TRBJ2-1; 10 nucleotides line up with TRBD2. Germline loops: CDR1 SGHRS, CDR2 YFSETQ. J gave up 0 bases and V 3 bases, and 9 bases lay outside the gene matches. This CDR3 contains 18 residues. CDR3 sequence: CASSWGTSDRGSYNEQFF. DNA for the CDR3: TGCGCCAGCAGCTGGGGGACTAGCGACCGAGGCTCCTACAATGAGCAGTTCTTC.

The chain employs TRBV19 and TRBJ2-7, with no clear D. The V gene lost 5 bases and the J gene lost 3 bases, with 5 bases spanning the gap. CDR1 LNHDA and CDR2 SQIVND come from the germline V gene (reference sequence). The CDR3 loop spans 11 amino acids. The CDR3 DNA is TGTGCCAGTAGTTCAGACTACGAGCAGTACTTC. Translated: CASSSDYEQYF.

This clone was seen a handful of times. J is TRBJ1-2 and V is TRBV28; TRBD1 aligns across 8 bases. Trimming took 11 bases from V and 4 from J; bases not matched to a gene: 6. The CDR3 has 12 amino acids. Looked up from germline, CDR1 is MDHEN and CDR2 is SYDVKM. The CDR3 DNA reads as TGTGCCGGGTCTACAGGGGGCTATGGCTACACCTTC. This codes for CAGSTGGYGYTF.

V usage is TRBV4-2 and J usage is TRBJ2-6; possible D gene TRBD2, 6 bases. Trimming cost V 0 bases and J 2 bases, with 8 bases left between them. This CDR3 spans 16 amino acids. Germline values: CDR1 LGHNA, CDR2 YNFKEQ. Here the CDR3 reads CASSQDGGAGANVLTF. The CDR3 bases are TGTGCCAGCAGCCAAGATGGAGGGGCTGGGGCCAACGTCCTGACTTTC.

The genes are TRBV6-1 and TRBJ2-7; TRBD2 aligns across 12 bases. With V trimmed by 4 bases and J by 5 bases, 6 bases remained unmatched. Per the germline V gene, CDR1 is MNHNS and CDR2 is SASEGT. The CDR3 spans 15 residues. This CDR3 reads CASSGLAGGPHEQYF. Written as DNA, the CDR3 is TGTGCCAGCAGTGGGCTAGCGGGAGGGCCCCACGAGCAGTACTTC.

In DNA form, the CDR3 reads TGCAGCGCCGGGACTAGCGGGAACCGCCGTCTGGGTGAGCAGTTCTTC. Its translation: CSAGTSGNRRLGEQFF. This sequence joins TRBV29-1 and TRBJ2-1; 13 bases align to TRBD2. Losses at the gene ends were 7 bases for V and 9 bases for J; bases not matched to a gene: 15. The CDR3 spans 16 residues. Germline lookup yields CDR1 SQVTM and CDR2 ANQGSEA.

Notes on this clone: Distinct nucleotide sequences in the sample also encode this CDR3. The rearrangement uses TRBV18 and TRBJ1-1; D ambiguous. Germline V gene data show CDR1 as KGHSH and CDR2 as LQKENI. V lost 3 bases and J 0 bases, leaving 5 bases between the germline ends. CDR3 size: 13 residues. DNA for the CDR3: TGTGCCAGCTCACCTTCCGTGAACACTGAAGCTTTCTTT. Its translation is CASSPSVNTEAFF.

The chain couples TRBV6-5 to TRBJ1-1; 7 bases align to TRBD1. The germline V gene encodes CDR1 MNHEY and CDR2 SVGAGI. The CDR3 is 13 amino acids. The trim removed 5 bases at V and 4 bases at J, leaving 4 bases unmatched. The CDR3 sequence: CASSLQGGTEAFF. CDR3 DNA: TGTGCCAGCAGTCTTCAGGGGGGCACTGAAGCTTTCTTT.

This clone occurred once. V and J are TRBV12-2 and TRBJ1-4; the table's TRBD1 call for D was not verified on the DNA. TRBV12-2 represents a pseudogene. This CDR3 is 19 amino acids long. CDR3 nucleotide sequence: TGTGCAAGCCCCTTTTGTCCAAACCGGGCCCAAGGAGAAAGGGGAAAACTGTTTTTT. Amino acids: CASPFCPNRAQGERGKLFF.

The gene calls are TRBV7-3 and TRBJ2-3, with D possibly TRBD2 on 6 matching bases. CDR1 is SGHTA, CDR2 FQGTGA, per germline. The CDR3 extends over 16 amino acids. V was cut by 5 bases and J by 3 bases, with 18 bases left in between. The CDR3 loop is CASSQFPGDFTDTQYF. CDR3 nucleotides: TGTGCCAGCAGCCAATTCCCCGGGGACTTTACAGATACGCAGTATTTT.

Only one count was recorded for this clone. The V gene is TRBV2, the J gene TRBJ2-4; perhaps TRBD2 as D (6 bases). V was pared by 6 bases and J by 2 bases, with 11 bases between. This CDR3 comprises 14 residues. From germline, CDR1 is SNHLY and CDR2 FYNNEI. The CDR3 DNA is TGTGCCAGCAGGGCGGGGTTATCCAAAAACATTCAGTACTTC. As protein: CASRAGLSKNIQYF.

This clone was found once. This chain connects TRBV19 to TRBJ2-7, with D perhaps matching TRBD2 (6 bases). The CDR3 consists of 11 residues. The ends were cut back, 9 bases at V and 5 bases at J, with 11 bases in the middle. CDR1 and CDR2 from the germline V gene are LNHDA and SQIVND (reference sequence). The CDR3 DNA sequence: TGTGCCAGCGGGACTGGGAACGAGCAGTACTTC. This codes for CASGTGNEQYF.

This rearrangement joins TRBV30 to TRBJ1-1; D remains unclear. CDR1 and CDR2 from the germline V gene are GTSNPN and SVGIG (reference sequence). Trimming took 4 bases from V and 4 from J, leaving 10 bases between them. The CDR3 is made up of 12 amino acids. CDR3 amino acids: CAWNEGGTEAFF. The CDR3 DNA reads as TGTGCCTGGAACGAGGGTGGCACTGAAGCTTTCTTT. The complete variable domain, with remaining parts taken from reference TRBV30 and TRBJ1-1, reads SQTIHQWPATLVQPVGSPLSLECTVEGTSNPNLYWYRQAAGRGLQLLFYSVGIGQISSEVPQNLSASRPQDRQFILSSKKLLLSDSGFYLCAWNEGGTEAFFGQGTRLTVV.

V usage is TRBV11-2 and J usage is TRBJ1-1; tentatively, D is TRBD1 (5 bases). The V end was cut by 1 base, the J end by 1 base, with 13 bases between. Germline V gives CDR1 SGHAT, CDR2 FQNNGV. This CDR3 spans 16 amino acids. For the CDR3, the DNA is TGTGCCAGCAGCTTAGGTAGGGGAGGCCCGAACACTGAAGCTTTCTTT. This sequence encodes CASSLGRGGPNTEAFF.

The chain uses TRBV11-3 and TRBJ2-7; 15 bases map to TRBD2. Germline-derived CDR1 and CDR2 are SGHNT and YENEEA. The CDR3 totals 18 residues. Trimming removed 3 bases from V and 0 bases from J; junction bases left unmatched: 6. This CDR3 is CASSFPGLAGGPSYEQYF. The CDR3 DNA follows: TGTGCCAGCAGCTTCCCCGGACTAGCGGGAGGGCCCTCCTACGAGCAGTACTTC. Drawing the rest from reference TRBV11-3 and TRBJ2-7, the complete variable domain is EAGVVQSPRYKIIEKKQPVAFWCNPISGHNTLYWYLQNLGQGPELLIRYENEEAVDDSQLPKDRFSAERLKGVDSTLKIQPAELGDSAVYLCASSFPGLAGGPSYEQYFGPGTRLTVT.